What follows is one TCR beta chain and its context. This entry belongs to a study of blood T cell repertoires in COVID-19. Background on the study: The origin of the acute and convalescent COVID-19 samples was the United States, Italy and Spain. From T cells, B-cell-depleted T cells, or PBMCs came the material, which was cDNA or gDNA.

The CDR3 spans 15 residues. Germline V gene sequence: CDR1 SGHNT, CDR2 YYREEE (reference sequence). V dropped 0 bases and J dropped 4 bases, with 12 bases sitting between them. How the authors handled the data: For nucleated cells, counts were estimated from reference gene primer amplification. Clones were read by immunoSEQ multiplex PCR, and TCRdb kept only the in-frame ones, dropping some. V and J calls and clone size are as listed in that table; D and trimming were resolved from the DNA. The sample lists 150,000 to 200,000 clones, more than 65% occurring once. Sample: peripheral blood. The sequence derives from a human donor with acute or convalescent COVID-19. The donor label of this sample is uncertain. The rearrangement links TRBV5-4 to TRBJ2-3, with D possibly matching TRBD2 (6 bases). CDR3 DNA sequence: TGTGCCAGCAGCTTGGCGGGAGAGTGGGCAGATACGCAGTATTTT. Amino acid sequence: CASSLAGEWADTQYF.